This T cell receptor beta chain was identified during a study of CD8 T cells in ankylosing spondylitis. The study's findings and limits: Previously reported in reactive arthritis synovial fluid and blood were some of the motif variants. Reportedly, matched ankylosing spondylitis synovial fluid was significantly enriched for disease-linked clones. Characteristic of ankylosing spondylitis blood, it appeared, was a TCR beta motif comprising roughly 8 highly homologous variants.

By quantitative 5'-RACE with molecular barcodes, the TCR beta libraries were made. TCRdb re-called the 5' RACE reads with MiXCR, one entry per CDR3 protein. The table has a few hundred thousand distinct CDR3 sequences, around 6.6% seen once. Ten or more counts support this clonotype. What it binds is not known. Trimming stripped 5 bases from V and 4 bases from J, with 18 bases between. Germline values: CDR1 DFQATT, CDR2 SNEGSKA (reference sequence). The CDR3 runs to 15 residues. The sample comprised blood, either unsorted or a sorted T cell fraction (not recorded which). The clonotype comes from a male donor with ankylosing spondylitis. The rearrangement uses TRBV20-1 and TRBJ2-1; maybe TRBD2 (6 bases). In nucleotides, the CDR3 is TGCAGTGCTTACCCTCGGGGGTTGCAGTACAATGAGCAGTTCTTC. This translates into CSAYPRGLQYNEQFF.